Sequencing of this T cell receptor beta chain was carried out in a study of T cell clusters in autoimmune cytopenias. Looking at the study overall: Per sample, median TRB depth was about 48,000 reads, yielding a median 2,350 distinct clonotypes. Regarding the study as a whole: Healthy donors had roughly 2.9-fold more exclusive TRB clusters than active autoimmune hepatitis patients. Comparing secondary cytopenia with chronic lymphocytic leukemia showed no cluster-lack signature, apparently masked by lymphoma repertoire.

TRB rearrangements were amplified by touch-down multiplex PCR with mixed TRB-A/B primers. From its re-call of the multiplex PCR reads, TCRdb lists each CDR3 protein once, without DNA. The sample yields more than 9,000 distinct CDR3 sequences, of which the top ten take up about 3.5%. TRB was amplified from about 270 ng of peripheral blood genomic DNA per sample. Concerning this clonotype: Its specificity is not known.

CDR3 length: 15 residues. These data were also filed under a second study, of T cell repertoires in aging, cancer and after chemotherapy. As that study records: Clear clonal overlap appeared across healthy donor samples taken over several months to years.

Material: peripheral blood. The source is a human donor in good health. The rearrangement uses TRBV12-3 or TRBV12-4 and TRBJ2-7; the D call of TRBD1 rests on TCRdb alone, since no DNA is present to check it. CDR3 residues: CASSLRQGGMDEQYF.